Listed below are T cell receptor beta chains from one sample, sequenced in a study of early T cells in non-severe SARS-CoV-2 infection. TCRdb recomputed calls from the 5' RACE reads with MiXCR, one row per CDR3 protein. Among tens of thousands of distinct CDR3 sequences listed, approximately 6.2% were seen once. The sample comprised whole blood. These receptors were collected from an adult who was a healthcare worker with PCR-confirmed SARS-CoV-2 infection or an uninfected control (not recorded which). The CDR3 runs from the conserved cysteine through the conserved F or W. The size entry is marked missing in some rows and otherwise reads once, few, many or a size class.

>many|TRBV6-5|TRBJ2-5|13
CASSYQALGTQYF
>many|TRBV6-2/TRBV6-3|TRBJ2-1|13
CASSPDSYNEQFF
>many|TRBV7-2|TRBJ2-7|15
CASSRRWDRGREQYF
>few|TRBV6-2/TRBV6-3|TRBJ2-1|11
CASSLRGEQFF
>many|TRBV6-6|TRBJ1-1|17
CASSYGRLKGGWTEAFF
>many|TRBV13|TRBJ2-7|16
CASSPRDLDTSYEQYF
>few|TRBV18|TRBJ1-1|13
CASSTRDTFGAFF
>.|TRBV7-8|TRBJ2-7|14
CASSSRGPNYEQYF
>many|TRBV12-3/TRBV12-4|TRBJ1-1|11
CATEIFTEAFF
>few|TRBV7-2|TRBJ1-6|13
CASSLAPETPLHF
>.|TRBV29-1|TRBJ1-1|10
CSVGPTEAFF
>many|TRBV11-3|TRBJ2-2|15
CASSLMGLNTGELFF
>many|TRBV25-1|TRBJ1-5|14
CASSVGTVNGPQHF
>many|TRBV4-1|TRBJ1-1|13
CASRRGSSTEAFF
>.|TRBV20-1|TRBJ2-7|13
CSAASGGANEQYF
>few|TRBV5-4|TRBJ1-5|16
CASSFGGPTSGQPQHF
>many|TRBV5-1|TRBJ1-1|16
CASSLLASGRNTEAFF
>few|TRBV25-1|TRBJ2-7|15
CASSEYSVGSYEQYF
>many|TRBV5-4|TRBJ1-4|13
CASSLAASPELFF
>many|TRBV7-9|TRBJ1-5|13
CASTTDSNQPQHF
>many|TRBV28|TRBJ2-7|11
CASRQSYEQYF
>.|TRBV6-2/TRBV6-3|TRBJ2-7|12
CASSYYSYEQYF
>few|TRBV4-3|TRBJ2-6|18
CASSQEIGATSGANVLTF
>few|TRBV7-9|TRBJ2-2|15
CASSRSGGVGGELFF
>few|TRBV7-2|TRBJ2-2|17
CASSPDRDGTITGELFF
>many|TRBV20-1|TRBJ1-6|14
CSARVWAVDSPLHF
>few|TRBV19|TRBJ1-5|14
CASSIGQGNQPQHF
>.|TRBV5-1|TRBJ2-3|18
CASSWFGGGASSTDTQYF
>.|TRBV7-6|TRBJ2-1|15
CASSLAGASYNEQFF
>.|TRBV5-1|TRBJ1-1|14
CASSLETGRTEAFF
>.|TRBV7-2|TRBJ1-1|14
CASSKDRGNTEAFF
>.|TRBV19|TRBJ2-3|15
CASRGQGAMIDTQYF
>few|TRBV5-1|TRBJ2-4|18
CASSPASLNLLAKNIQYF
>few|TRBV4-3|TRBJ1-1|13
CASSPDRLTEAFF
>many|TRBV3-2|TRBJ1-2|14
CASSHRPGCYGYTF
>.|TRBV7-2|TRBJ1-2|15
CASSSWIWGNYGYTF
>many|TRBV12-3/TRBV12-4|TRBJ2-1|15
CASLGGGGGYNEQFF
>many|TRBV4-3|TRBJ1-2|13
CASSPSTGFGYTF
>few|TRBV3-1|TRBJ1-1|15
CASSPIDVRGTEAFF
>many|TRBV11-2|TRBJ2-3|16
CASRNWGRSLTDTQYF
>.|TRBV20-1|TRBJ1-2|14
CSASSGRKEDGYTF
>.|TRBV12-3/TRBV12-4|TRBJ1-4|16
CASSSRDRAPNEKLFF
>.|TRBV28|TRBJ2-6|13
CASSFKRANVLTF
>many|TRBV5-4|TRBJ1-5|13
CASSPGANQPQHF
>many|TRBV14|TRBJ1-1|14
CASSPRTGYTEAFF
>few|TRBV12-3/TRBV12-4|TRBJ1-3|17
CASSLPPGTSSGNTIYF
>few|TRBV20-1|TRBJ1-2|12
CSPRTGVTGYTF
>many|TRBV24-1|TRBJ2-1|17
CATSDSLDGRANNEQFF
>few|TRBV12-3/TRBV12-4|TRBJ1-5|14
CASSPGWANQPQHF
>many|TRBV7-2|TRBJ1-3|15
CASSLRGFSGNTIYF
>.|TRBV19|TRBJ2-2|15
CASKLHQGPTGELFF
>.|TRBV7-9|TRBJ2-7|12
CASSRDEALQYF
>few|TRBV5-4|TRBJ1-2|15
CASSTPGQRLSGYTF
>many|TRBV29-1|TRBJ2-1|12
CSALEGHNEQFF
>many|TRBV11-2|TRBJ1-1|13
CASSPDTNTEAFF
>many|TRBV4-3|TRBJ1-6|14
CASSRRDSGSPLHF
>many|TRBV7-8|TRBJ1-1|12
CASSFGRMGAFF